This is a list of T cell receptor beta chains from one sample in a study of cytomegalovirus exposure and HLA in healthy donors. Libraries were prepared by immunoSEQ multiplex PCR; TCRdb keeps only in-frame clonotypes and omits some of them. The data show 91,000 or so clones, over 75% seen once. The sequenced sample was PBMCs. The receptors shown here come from a young man in good health and CMV-seropositive. Both conserved end residues are part of each CDR3. D genes are given only for firm matches. A clone size is listed for some rows: how often the clone was seen (once, few, many), or a class if it is expanded.

CDR3 length: 13
V gene: TRBV7-9
J gene: TRBJ1-2
D gene: TRBD1
clone size: -
CDR3 protein: CASSSDRGYGYTF
CDR3 DNA: TGTGCCAGCAGCTCCGACAGGGGCTATGGCTACACCTTC

CDR3 length: 15
V gene: TRBV7-9
J gene: TRBJ2-7
D gene: -
clone size: -
CDR3 protein: CASSLALDYPYEQYF
CDR3 DNA: TGTGCCAGCAGCTTAGCGCTGGACTACCCCTACGAGCAGTACTTC

CDR3 length: 12
V gene: TRBV11-2
J gene: TRBJ2-2
D gene: -
clone size: -
CDR3 protein: CASTLPPRELFF
CDR3 DNA: TGTGCCAGCACCCTACCGCCCAGGGAGCTGTTTTTT

CDR3 length: 14
V gene: TRBV18
J gene: TRBJ1-1
D gene: -
clone size: -
CDR3 protein: CASSPGHGGTEAFF
CDR3 DNA: TGTGCCAGCTCACCCGGGCACGGAGGCACTGAAGCTTTCTTT

CDR3 length: 15
V gene: TRBV4-2
J gene: TRBJ2-5
D gene: -
clone size: -
CDR3 protein: CASSQDPGSQETQYF
CDR3 DNA: TGTGCCAGCAGCCAAGATCCTGGCAGTCAAGAGACCCAGTACTTC

CDR3 length: 15
V gene: TRBV19
J gene: TRBJ2-1
D gene: TRBD2
clone size: -
CDR3 protein: CASSGSSGWGDEQFF
CDR3 DNA: TGTGCCAGTAGTGGCTCTAGCGGGTGGGGCGATGAGCAGTTCTTC

CDR3 length: 15
V gene: TRBV6-1
J gene: TRBJ2-1
D gene: -
clone size: -
CDR3 protein: CASSANQWGRNEQFF
CDR3 DNA: TGTGCCAGCAGTGCCAATCAATGGGGCAGGAATGAGCAGTTCTTC

CDR3 length: 14
V gene: TRBV5-1
J gene: TRBJ1-5
D gene: TRBD1
clone size: -
CDR3 protein: CASSLSGGNQPQHF
CDR3 DNA: TGCGCCAGCAGCTTATCAGGGGGTAATCAGCCCCAGCATTTT

CDR3 length: 15
V gene: TRBV7-9
J gene: TRBJ1-4
D gene: TRBD1
clone size: -
CDR3 protein: CASSLTPQGGWKLFF
CDR3 DNA: TGTGCCAGCAGCTTAACCCCACAGGGGGGTTGGAAACTGTTTTTT

CDR3 length: 13
V gene: TRBV27
J gene: TRBJ1-2
D gene: TRBD1
clone size: once
CDR3 protein: CASSLSTGSGYTF
CDR3 DNA: TGTGCCAGCAGTTTATCGACAGGGTCTGGCTACACCTTC

CDR3 length: 15
V gene: TRBV15
J gene: TRBJ2-1
D gene: -
clone size: once
CDR3 protein: CATSVRGGPNNEQFF
CDR3 DNA: TGTGCCACCAGCGTCCGCGGAGGACCTAACAATGAGCAGTTCTTC

CDR3 length: 15
V gene: TRBV6-1
J gene: TRBJ2-5
D gene: -
clone size: -
CDR3 protein: CASSVDLLRGQTQYF
CDR3 DNA: TGTGCCAGCAGTGTCGACCTGTTGCGGGGGCAAACCCAGTACTTC

CDR3 length: 12
V gene: TRBV7-9
J gene: TRBJ1-2
D gene: -
clone size: once
CDR3 protein: CASSLAEYGYTF
CDR3 DNA: TGTGCCAGCAGCTTAGCTGAGTATGGCTACACCTTC

CDR3 length: 15
V gene: TRBV14
J gene: TRBJ1-1
D gene: -
clone size: -
CDR3 protein: CASSQEMTVNTEAFF
CDR3 DNA: TGTGCCAGCAGCCAAGAGATGACAGTGAACACTGAAGCTTTCTTT

CDR3 length: 17
V gene: TRBV4-2
J gene: TRBJ1-3
D gene: -
clone size: few
CDR3 protein: CASSQDRDPSGGNTIYF
CDR3 DNA: TGTGCCAGCAGCCAAGATCGCGACCCCTCGGGGGGAAACACCATATATTTT

CDR3 length: 13
V gene: TRBV27
J gene: TRBJ2-1
D gene: -
clone size: -
CDR3 protein: CASSRRDSNEQFF
CDR3 DNA: TGTGCCAGCTCTCGCCGGGACTCGAATGAGCAGTTCTTC

CDR3 length: 12
V gene: TRBV6-5
J gene: TRBJ2-5
D gene: -
clone size: few
CDR3 protein: CASSGHLRTQYF
CDR3 DNA: TGTGCCAGCAGTGGACACCTCCGGACCCAGTACTTC

CDR3 length: 14
V gene: TRBV5-1
J gene: TRBJ2-7
D gene: -
clone size: few
CDR3 protein: CASSLEGRSYEQYF
CDR3 DNA: TGCGCCAGCAGCTTGGAAGGGAGATCCTACGAGCAGTACTTC

CDR3 length: 18
V gene: TRBV19
J gene: TRBJ1-5
D gene: TRBD1
clone size: -
CDR3 protein: CASSIALGTGTSNQPQHF
CDR3 DNA: TGTGCCAGTAGTATAGCCCTCGGGACAGGGACAAGCAATCAGCCCCAGCATTTT

CDR3 length: 13
V gene: TRBV5-1
J gene: TRBJ1-5
D gene: -
clone size: few
CDR3 protein: CASSPFPNQPQHF
CDR3 DNA: TGCGCCAGCAGCCCGTTCCCTAATCAGCCCCAGCATTTT

CDR3 length: 16
V gene: TRBV29-1
J gene: TRBJ2-1
D gene: TRBD2
clone size: -
CDR3 protein: CSVGYIGTSPNNEQFF
CDR3 DNA: TGCAGCGTTGGATATATCGGGACTAGCCCTAACAATGAGCAGTTCTTC

CDR3 length: 16
V gene: TRBV15
J gene: TRBJ2-3
D gene: -
clone size: -
CDR3 protein: CATSRDFRGSGDTQYF
CDR3 DNA: TGTGCCACCAGCAGAGATTTCCGGGGGAGCGGAGATACGCAGTATTTT

CDR3 length: 13
V gene: TRBV6-1
J gene: TRBJ2-7
D gene: TRBD1
clone size: -
CDR3 protein: CASGGTGQYEQYF
CDR3 DNA: TGTGCCAGCGGGGGGACAGGGCAATACGAGCAGTACTTC

CDR3 length: 15
V gene: TRBV5-6
J gene: TRBJ1-3
D gene: -
clone size: -
CDR3 protein: CASRTTTGTGNTIYF
CDR3 DNA: TGTGCCAGCAGGACTACGACGGGGACTGGAAACACCATATATTTT

CDR3 length: 13
V gene: TRBV10-3
J gene: TRBJ1-1
D gene: -
clone size: once
CDR3 protein: CAFRTVPQDEAFF
CDR3 DNA: TGTGCCTTCCGGACAGTACCTCAAGATGAAGCTTTCTTT

CDR3 length: 14
V gene: TRBV27
J gene: TRBJ1-1
D gene: -
clone size: -
CDR3 protein: CASCSGVDWTEAFF
CDR3 DNA: TGTGCCAGCTGTAGCGGGGTGGATTGGACTGAAGCTTTCTTT

CDR3 length: 13
V gene: TRBV12-5
J gene: TRBJ2-5
D gene: TRBD1
clone size: -
CDR3 protein: CASGLGQGETQYF
CDR3 DNA: TGTGCTAGTGGTTTGGGACAGGGAGAGACCCAGTACTTC